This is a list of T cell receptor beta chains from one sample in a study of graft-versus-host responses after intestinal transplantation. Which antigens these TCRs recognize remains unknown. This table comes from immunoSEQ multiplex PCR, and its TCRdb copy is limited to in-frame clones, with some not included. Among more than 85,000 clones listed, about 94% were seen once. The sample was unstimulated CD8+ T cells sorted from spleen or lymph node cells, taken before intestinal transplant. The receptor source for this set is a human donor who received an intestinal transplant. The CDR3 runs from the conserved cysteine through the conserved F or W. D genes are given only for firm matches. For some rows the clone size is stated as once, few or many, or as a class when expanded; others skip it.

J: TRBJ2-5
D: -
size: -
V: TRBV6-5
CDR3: CASSYSISSQETQYF
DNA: TGTGCCAGCAGTTACTCGATCAGCAGCCAAGAGACCCAGTACTTC

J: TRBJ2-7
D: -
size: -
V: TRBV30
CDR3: CAWSVPAGTYEQYF
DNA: TGTGCCTGGAGTGTACCAGCCGGAACCTACGAGCAGTACTTC

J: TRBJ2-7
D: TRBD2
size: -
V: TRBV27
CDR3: CASSSGGAYEQYF
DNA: TGTGCCAGCAGTTCCGGGGGGGCCTACGAGCAGTACTTC

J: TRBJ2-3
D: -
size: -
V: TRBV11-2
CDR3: CASSLIPELSTDTQYF
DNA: TGTGCCAGCAGCTTAATACCGGAACTTAGCACAGATACGCAGTATTTT

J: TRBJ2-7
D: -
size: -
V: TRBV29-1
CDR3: CSVVQVGEQYF
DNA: TGCAGCGTTGTCCAGGTAGGCGAGCAGTACTTC

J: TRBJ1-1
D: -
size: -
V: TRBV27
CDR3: CASRRDAFRVDISEAFF
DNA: TGTGCCAGCAGACGGGACGCCTTTAGGGTTGATATCTCTGAAGCTTTCTTT

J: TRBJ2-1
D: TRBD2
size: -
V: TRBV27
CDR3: CATKREAWGWNEQFF
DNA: TGTGCCACCAAACGGGAGGCATGGGGATGGAATGAGCAGTTCTTC

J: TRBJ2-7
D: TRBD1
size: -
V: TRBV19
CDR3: CASSLTGLNEQYF
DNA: TGTGCCAGTAGCTTGACAGGGTTGAACGAGCAGTACTTC

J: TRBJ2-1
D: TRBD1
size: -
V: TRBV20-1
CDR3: CSAAQGNEQFF
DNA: TGCAGTGCTGCACAGGGGAATGAGCAGTTCTTC

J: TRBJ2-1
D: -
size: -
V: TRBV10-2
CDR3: CASRAGTANEQFF
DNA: TGCGCCAGCAGAGCCGGGACCGCCAATGAGCAGTTCTTC

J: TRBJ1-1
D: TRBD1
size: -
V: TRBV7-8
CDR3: CASSLGLDRGDTEAFF
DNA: TGTGCCAGCAGCTTAGGTCTTGACAGGGGGGACACTGAAGCTTTCTTT

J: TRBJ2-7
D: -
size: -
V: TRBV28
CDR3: CASTEGFGFGEQYF
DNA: TGTGCCAGTACAGAGGGTTTCGGGTTCGGCGAGCAGTACTTC

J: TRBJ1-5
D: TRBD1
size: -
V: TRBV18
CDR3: CASSPDRELQPQHF
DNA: TGTGCCAGCTCCCCGGACAGGGAACTTCAGCCCCAGCATTTT

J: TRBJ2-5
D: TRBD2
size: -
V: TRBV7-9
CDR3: CASSSGLAGGPDETQYF
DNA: TGTGCCAGCAGCTCCGGACTAGCGGGAGGGCCGGACGAGACCCAGTACTTC

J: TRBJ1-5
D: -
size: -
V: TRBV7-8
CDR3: CASSRREEQPQHF
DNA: TGTGCCAGCAGCCGCCGAGAGGAACAGCCCCAGCATTTT

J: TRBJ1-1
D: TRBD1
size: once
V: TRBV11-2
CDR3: CASSLGRDRTEAFF
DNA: TGTGCCAGCAGCCTGGGGCGGGACAGGACTGAAGCTTTCTTT

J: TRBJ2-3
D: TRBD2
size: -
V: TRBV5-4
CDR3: CASSLGPGGPRDTQYF
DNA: TGTGCCAGCAGCTTGGGTCCGGGAGGGCCAAGAGATACGCAGTATTTT

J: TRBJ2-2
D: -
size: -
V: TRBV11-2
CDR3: CAAPSPGGIDTGELFF
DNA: TGTGCCGCCCCCTCCCCGGGGGGCATTGACACCGGGGAGCTGTTTTTT

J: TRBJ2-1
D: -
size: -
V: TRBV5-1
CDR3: CASSGPERGSYNEQFF
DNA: TGCGCCAGCAGCGGGCCGGAACGGGGCTCCTACAATGAGCAGTTCTTC

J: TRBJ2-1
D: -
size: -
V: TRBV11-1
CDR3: CASSLRQASSYNEQFF
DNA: TGTGCCAGCAGCCTCCGACAGGCAAGCTCCTACAATGAGCAGTTCTTC

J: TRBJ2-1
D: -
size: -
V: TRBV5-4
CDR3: CASSAQQGYNEQFF
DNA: TGTGCCAGCAGCGCGCAGCAGGGGTACAATGAGCAGTTCTTC

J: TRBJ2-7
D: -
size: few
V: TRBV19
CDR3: CASSIGTDYEQYF
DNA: TGTGCCAGTAGTATAGGAACGGACTACGAGCAGTACTTC

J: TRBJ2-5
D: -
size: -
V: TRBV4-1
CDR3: CASSQGISVQETQYF
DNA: TGCGCCAGCAGCCAAGGTATATCAGTACAAGAGACCCAGTACTTC

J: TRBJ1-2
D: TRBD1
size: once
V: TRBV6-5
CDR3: CASSYSDREDGYTF
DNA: TGTGCCAGCAGTTACTCGGACAGGGAGGATGGCTACACCTTC

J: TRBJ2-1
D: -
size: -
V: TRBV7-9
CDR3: CASSLLSRGSYNEQFF
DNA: TGTGCCAGCAGCTTACTGTCCAGGGGCTCCTACAATGAGCAGTTCTTC

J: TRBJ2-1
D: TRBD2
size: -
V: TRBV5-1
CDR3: CASRSGGNEQFF
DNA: TGCGCCAGCAGGTCGGGGGGCAATGAGCAGTTCTTC

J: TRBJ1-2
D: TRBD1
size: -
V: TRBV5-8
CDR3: CASRGTGEEEPYGYTF
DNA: TGTGCCAGCAGAGGGACAGGGGAGGAGGAACCCTATGGCTACACCTTC

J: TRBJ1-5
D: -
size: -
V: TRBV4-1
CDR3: CASSQVQGNQPQHF
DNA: TGCGCCAGCAGCCAAGTCCAGGGGAATCAGCCCCAGCATTTT

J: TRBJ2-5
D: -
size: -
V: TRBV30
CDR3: CAWRPRQRETQYF
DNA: TGTGCCTGGAGGCCCCGTCAGAGGGAGACCCAGTACTTC

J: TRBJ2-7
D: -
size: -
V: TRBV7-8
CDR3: CASSFGPYEQYF
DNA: TGTGCCAGCAGCTTCGGCCCTTACGAGCAGTACTTC

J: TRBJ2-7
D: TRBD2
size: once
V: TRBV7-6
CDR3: CASSAGLAGRDEQYF
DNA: TGTGCCAGCAGCGCGGGACTAGCGGGTCGAGACGAGCAGTACTTC

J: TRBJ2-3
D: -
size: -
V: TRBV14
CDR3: CASSQVAGPPPYF
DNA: TGTGCCAGCAGCCAAGTTGCGGGACCGCCTCCGTATTTT

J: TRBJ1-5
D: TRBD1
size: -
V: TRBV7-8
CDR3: CASRLTGTVGSNQPQHF
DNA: TGTGCCAGCAGGTTGACAGGGACTGTAGGGAGCAATCAGCCCCAGCATTTT

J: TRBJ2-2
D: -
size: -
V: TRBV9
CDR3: CASRGLRTGELFF
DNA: TGTGCCAGTCGAGGGTTGCGCACCGGGGAGCTGTTTTTT

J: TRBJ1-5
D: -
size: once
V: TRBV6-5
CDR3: CASSLYVTGAQHF
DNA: TGTGCCAGCAGTTTATACGTGACGGGGGCCCAGCATTTT

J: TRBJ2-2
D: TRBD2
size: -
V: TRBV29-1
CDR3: CSVPGRATGELFF
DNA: TGCAGCGTTCCCGGGAGGGCCACCGGGGAGCTGTTTTTT

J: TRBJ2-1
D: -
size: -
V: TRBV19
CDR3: CASSSGPYNEQFF
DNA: TGTGCCAGTAGTTCGGGACCTTACAATGAGCAGTTCTTC

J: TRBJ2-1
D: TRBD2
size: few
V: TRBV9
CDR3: CASSVVERTSGEQFF
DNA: TGTGCCAGCAGCGTAGTTGAGCGGACTAGTGGTGAGCAGTTCTTC

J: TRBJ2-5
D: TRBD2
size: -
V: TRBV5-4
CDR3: CASSLWLAAETQYF
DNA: TGTGCCAGCAGCTTGTGGCTAGCGGCTGAGACCCAGTACTTC

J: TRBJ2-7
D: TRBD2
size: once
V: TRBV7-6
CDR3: CASSRTSGSSEQYF
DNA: TGTGCCAGCAGCCGGACTAGCGGGAGCAGCGAGCAGTACTTC

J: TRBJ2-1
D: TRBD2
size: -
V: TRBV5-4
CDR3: CASLTSGRQDEQFF
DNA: TGTGCCAGCCTGACTAGCGGGAGACAGGATGAGCAGTTCTTC

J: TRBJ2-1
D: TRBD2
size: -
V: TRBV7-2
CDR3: CASSLFGLAGNPGNEQFF
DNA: TGTGCCAGCAGCTTATTCGGACTAGCGGGGAATCCCGGCAATGAGCAGTTCTTC

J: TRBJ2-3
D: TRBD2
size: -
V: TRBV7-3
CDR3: CASSLSGLGGTDTQYF
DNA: TGTGCCAGCAGCTTATCCGGACTAGGTGGCACAGATACGCAGTATTTT

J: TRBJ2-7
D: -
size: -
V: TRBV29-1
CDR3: CSVEQGGTYEQYF
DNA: TGCAGCGTTGAACAGGGTGGGACCTACGAGCAGTACTTC

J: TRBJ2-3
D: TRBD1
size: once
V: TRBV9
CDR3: CASSFTGGFTDTQYF
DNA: TGTGCCAGCAGTTTCACAGGGGGCTTCACAGATACGCAGTATTTT

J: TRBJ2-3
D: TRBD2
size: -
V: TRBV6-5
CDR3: CASSWGTSGIADTQYF
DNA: TGTGCCAGCAGTTGGGGGACTAGCGGGATCGCAGATACGCAGTATTTT

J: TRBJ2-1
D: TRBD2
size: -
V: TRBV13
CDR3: CASSSVLAGREQFF
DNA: TGTGCCAGCAGCTCCGTACTAGCGGGTAGAGAGCAGTTCTTC

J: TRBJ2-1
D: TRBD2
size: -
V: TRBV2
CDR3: CASSPRTSGGYNEQFF
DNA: TGTGCCAGCAGCCCTAGGACTAGCGGAGGCTACAATGAGCAGTTCTTC

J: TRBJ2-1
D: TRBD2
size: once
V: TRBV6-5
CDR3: CASSSSGIYNEQFF
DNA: TGTGCCAGCAGCTCTAGCGGGATCTACAATGAGCAGTTCTTC

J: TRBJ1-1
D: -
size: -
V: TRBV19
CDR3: CASSRPGLVGNTEAFF
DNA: TGTGCCAGTAGTAGGCCGGGCCTTGTCGGGAATACTGAAGCTTTCTTT

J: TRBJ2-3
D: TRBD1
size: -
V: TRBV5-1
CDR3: CASSLGDRTGGSYPTTDTQYF
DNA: TGCGCCAGCAGCTTGGGGGACCGGACAGGGGGGTCTTACCCTACCACAGATACGCAGTATTTT

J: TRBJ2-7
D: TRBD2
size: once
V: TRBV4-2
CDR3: CASSQDLGEGYEQYF
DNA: TGTGCCAGCAGCCAAGATCTGGGGGAGGGCTACGAGCAGTACTTC

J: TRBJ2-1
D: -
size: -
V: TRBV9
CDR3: CASSVVPEQDEQFF
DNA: TGTGCCAGCAGCGTAGTGCCAGAACAAGATGAGCAGTTCTTC

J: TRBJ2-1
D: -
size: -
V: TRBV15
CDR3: CATSKMEEQFF
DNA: TGTGCCACCAGCAAGATGGAGGAGCAGTTCTTC

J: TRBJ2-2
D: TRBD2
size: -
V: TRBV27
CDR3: CASSPVALAGANTGELFF
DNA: TGTGCCAGCAGTCCCGTTGCACTAGCGGGGGCAAACACCGGGGAGCTGTTTTTT

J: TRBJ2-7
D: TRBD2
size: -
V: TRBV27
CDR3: CASSLVTSGNYYEQYF
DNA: TGTGCCAGCAGTTTAGTGACTAGCGGGAACTACTACGAGCAGTACTTC

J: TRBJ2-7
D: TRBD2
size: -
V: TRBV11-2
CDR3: CASSSSEGLAAPYEQYF
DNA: TGTGCCAGCAGCTCCTCAGAGGGACTAGCGGCCCCCTACGAGCAGTACTTC

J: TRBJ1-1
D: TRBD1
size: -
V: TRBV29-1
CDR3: CSVANGTGPNTEAFF
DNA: TGCAGCGTTGCAAACGGGACAGGGCCCAACACTGAAGCTTTCTTT